This TCR beta chain was documented in a study of blood T cell repertoires in COVID-19. About the research overall: The study drew acute and convalescent COVID-19 samples from the United States, Italy and Spain. Nucleic acid was either cDNA or gDNA, and it came from T cells, B-cell-depleted T cells, or PBMCs.

The CDR3 runs to 12 residues. CDR1 LNHDA and CDR2 SQIVND come from the germline V gene (reference sequence). Deletions cut 6 bases from V and 8 bases from J, with 11 bases between. Original processing methods: Estimated nucleated cell counts came from reference gene primer amplification. The assay was immunoSEQ multiplex PCR, and TCRdb's table has in-frame clones only and misses some. The V and J calls and clone size are taken from that table; D and trimming were inferred from the DNA. The sample lists fewer than 250,000 clones; 83% were seen once. This clonotype was obtained from a woman in her forties with active or convalescent COVID-19. The chain has TRBV19 and TRBJ2-1; TRBD1 might be the D (5 bases). The sample was peripheral blood. CDR3 DNA sequence: TGTGCCAGTAGCCTCATCAGGGATGAGCAGTTCTTC. Amino acids: CASSLIRDEQFF.